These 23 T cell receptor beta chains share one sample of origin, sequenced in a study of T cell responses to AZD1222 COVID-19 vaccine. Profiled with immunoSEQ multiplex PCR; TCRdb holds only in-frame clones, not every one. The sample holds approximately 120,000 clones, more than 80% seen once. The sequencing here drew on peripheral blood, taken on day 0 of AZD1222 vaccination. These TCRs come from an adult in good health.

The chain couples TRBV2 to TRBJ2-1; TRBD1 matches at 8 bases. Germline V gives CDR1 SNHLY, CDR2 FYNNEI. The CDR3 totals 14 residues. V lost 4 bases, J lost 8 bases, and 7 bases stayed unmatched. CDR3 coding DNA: TGTGCCAGCAGTGGAGAGGTGACAGGGGATGAGCAGTTCTTC. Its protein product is CASSGEVTGDEQFF.

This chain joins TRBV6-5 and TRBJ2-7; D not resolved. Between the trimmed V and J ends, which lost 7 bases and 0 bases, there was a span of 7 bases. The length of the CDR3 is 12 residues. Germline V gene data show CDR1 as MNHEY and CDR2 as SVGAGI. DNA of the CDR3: TGTGCCAGCACCCTTAGCTCCTACGAGCAGTACTTC. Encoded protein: CASTLSSYEQYF.

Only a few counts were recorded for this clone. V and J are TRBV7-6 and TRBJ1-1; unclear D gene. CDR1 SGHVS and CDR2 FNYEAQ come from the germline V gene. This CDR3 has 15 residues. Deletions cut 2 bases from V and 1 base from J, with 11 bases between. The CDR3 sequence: CASSLYSDPNTEAFF. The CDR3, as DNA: TGTGCCAGCAGCTTATACTCTGACCCGAACACTGAAGCTTTCTTT.

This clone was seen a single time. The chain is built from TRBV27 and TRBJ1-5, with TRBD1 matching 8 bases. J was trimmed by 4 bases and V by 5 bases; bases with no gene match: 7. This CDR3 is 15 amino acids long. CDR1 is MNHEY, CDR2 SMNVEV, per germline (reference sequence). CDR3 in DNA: TGTGCCAGCAGTCTCGGACAGGGCCCGAATCAGCCCCAGCATTTT. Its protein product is CASSLGQGPNQPQHF.

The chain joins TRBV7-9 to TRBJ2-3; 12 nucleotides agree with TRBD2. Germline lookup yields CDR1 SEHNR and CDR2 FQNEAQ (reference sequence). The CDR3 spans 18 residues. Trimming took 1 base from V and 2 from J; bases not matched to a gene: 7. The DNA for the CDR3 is TGTGCCAGCAGCTTAGTAGGGCGACTAGCGGGAGTCACAGATACGCAGTATTTT. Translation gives CASSLVGRLAGVTDTQYF.

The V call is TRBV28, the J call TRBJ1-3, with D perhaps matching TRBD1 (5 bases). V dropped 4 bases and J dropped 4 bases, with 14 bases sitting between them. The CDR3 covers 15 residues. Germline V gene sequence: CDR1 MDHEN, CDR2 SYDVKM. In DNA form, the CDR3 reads TGTGCCAGCAGTTCCCTTGGGGGGTTGGGAAACACCATATATTTT. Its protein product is CASSSLGGLGNTIYF.

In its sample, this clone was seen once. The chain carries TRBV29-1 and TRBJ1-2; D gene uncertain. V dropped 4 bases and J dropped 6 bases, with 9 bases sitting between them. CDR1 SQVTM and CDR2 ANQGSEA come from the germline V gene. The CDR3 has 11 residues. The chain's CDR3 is CSVASDDGYTF. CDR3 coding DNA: TGCAGCGTTGCCTCAGACGATGGCTACACCTTC.

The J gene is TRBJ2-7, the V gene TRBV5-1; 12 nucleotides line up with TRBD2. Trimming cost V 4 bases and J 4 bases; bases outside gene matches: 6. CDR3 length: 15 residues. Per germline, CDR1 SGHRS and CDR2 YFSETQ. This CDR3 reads CASSPTSGRRYEQYF. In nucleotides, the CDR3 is TGCGCCAGCAGCCCCACTAGCGGGAGGAGATACGAGCAGTACTTC.

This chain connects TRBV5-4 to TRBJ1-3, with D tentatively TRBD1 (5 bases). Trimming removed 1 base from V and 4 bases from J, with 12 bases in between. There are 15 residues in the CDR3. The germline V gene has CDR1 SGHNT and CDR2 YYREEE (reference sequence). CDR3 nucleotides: TGTGCCAGCAGCTTGCAAGGGGTAGGAGGAAACACCATATATTTT. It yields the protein CASSLQGVGGNTIYF.

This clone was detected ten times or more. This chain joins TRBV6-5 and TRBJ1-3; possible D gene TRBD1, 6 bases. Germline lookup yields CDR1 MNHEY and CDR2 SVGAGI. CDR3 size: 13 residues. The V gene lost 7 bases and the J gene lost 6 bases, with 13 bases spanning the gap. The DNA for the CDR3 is TGTGCCAGCACGCCAACAGGGACAAACACCATATATTTT. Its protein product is CASTPTGTNTIYF.

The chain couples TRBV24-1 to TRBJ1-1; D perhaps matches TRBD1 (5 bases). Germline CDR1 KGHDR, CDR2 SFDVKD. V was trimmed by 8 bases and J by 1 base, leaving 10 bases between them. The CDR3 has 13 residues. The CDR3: CATKSRGNTEAFF. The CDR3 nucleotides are TGTGCCACCAAGAGTAGGGGGAACACTGAAGCTTTCTTT.

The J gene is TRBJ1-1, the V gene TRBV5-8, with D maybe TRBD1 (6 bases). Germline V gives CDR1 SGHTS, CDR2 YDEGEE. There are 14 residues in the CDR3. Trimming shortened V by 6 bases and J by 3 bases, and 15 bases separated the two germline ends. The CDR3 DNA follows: TGTGCCAGCACCCCAGAGGACAGCTACACTGAAGCTTTCTTT. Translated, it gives CASTPEDSYTEAFF. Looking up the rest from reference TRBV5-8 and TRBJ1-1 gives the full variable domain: EAGVTQSPTHLIKTRGQQATLRCSPISGHTSVYWYQQALGLGLQFLLWYDEGEERNRGNFPPRFSGRQFPNYSSELNVNALELEDSALYLCASTPEDSYTEAFFGQGTRLTVV.

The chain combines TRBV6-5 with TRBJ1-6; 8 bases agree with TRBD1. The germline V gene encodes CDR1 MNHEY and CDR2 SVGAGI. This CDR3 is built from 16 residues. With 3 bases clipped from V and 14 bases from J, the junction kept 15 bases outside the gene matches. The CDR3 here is CASSYHGTGSLETLHF. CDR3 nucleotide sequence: TGTGCCAGCAGTTATCATGGGACAGGTTCGCTTGAGACCCTCCACTTT.

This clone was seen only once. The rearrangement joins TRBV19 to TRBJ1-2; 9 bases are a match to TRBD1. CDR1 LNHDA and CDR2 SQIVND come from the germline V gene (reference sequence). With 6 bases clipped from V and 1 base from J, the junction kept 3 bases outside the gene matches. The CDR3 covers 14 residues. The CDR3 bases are TGTGCCAGTAGCCGGACAGGGGTTAACTATGGCTACACCTTC. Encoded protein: CASSRTGVNYGYTF.

This CDR3 reads CASSSDTTEAFF. CDR3 in DNA: TGTGCCAGCAGCTCCGACACCACTGAAGCTTTCTTT. V is TRBV12-3 or TRBV12-4 and J is TRBJ1-1, with D unresolved. CDR3 length: 12 residues. Trimming stripped 6 bases from V and 4 bases from J, with 9 bases between.

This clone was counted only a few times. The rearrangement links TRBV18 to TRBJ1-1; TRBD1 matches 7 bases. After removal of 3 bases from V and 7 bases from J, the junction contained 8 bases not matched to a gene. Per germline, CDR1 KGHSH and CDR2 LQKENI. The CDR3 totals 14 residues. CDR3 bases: TGTGCCAGCTCACCCCCGACAGGGAGGCTTGAAGCTTTCTTT. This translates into CASSPPTGRLEAFF. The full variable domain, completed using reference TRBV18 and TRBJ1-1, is NAGVMQNPRHLVRRRGQEARLRCSPMKGHSHVYWYRQLPEEGLKFMVYLQKENIIDESGMPKERFSAEFPKEGPSILRIQQVVRGDSAAYFCASSPPTGRLEAFFGQGTRLTVV.

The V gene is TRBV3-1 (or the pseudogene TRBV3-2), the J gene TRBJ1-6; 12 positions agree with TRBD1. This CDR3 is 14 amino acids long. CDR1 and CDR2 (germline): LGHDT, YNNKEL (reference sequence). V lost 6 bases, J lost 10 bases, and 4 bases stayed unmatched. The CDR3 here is CASRPGTGGSPLHF. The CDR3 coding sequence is TGTGCCAGCAGGCCCGGGACAGGGGGCTCACCCCTCCACTTT.

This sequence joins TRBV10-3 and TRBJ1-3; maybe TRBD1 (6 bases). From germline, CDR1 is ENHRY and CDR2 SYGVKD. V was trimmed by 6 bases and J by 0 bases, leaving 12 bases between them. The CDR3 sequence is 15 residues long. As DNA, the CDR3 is TGTGCCATCAGGGACAGTACCACCTCTGGAAACACCATATATTTT. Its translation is CAIRDSTTSGNTIYF.

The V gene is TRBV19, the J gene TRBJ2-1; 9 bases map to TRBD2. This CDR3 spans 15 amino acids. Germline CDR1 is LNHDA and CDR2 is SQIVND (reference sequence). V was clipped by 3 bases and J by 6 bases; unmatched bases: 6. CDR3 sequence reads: CASSIVAGGPNEQFF. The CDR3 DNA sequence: TGTGCCAGTAGTATCGTGGCGGGAGGGCCCAATGAGCAGTTCTTC.

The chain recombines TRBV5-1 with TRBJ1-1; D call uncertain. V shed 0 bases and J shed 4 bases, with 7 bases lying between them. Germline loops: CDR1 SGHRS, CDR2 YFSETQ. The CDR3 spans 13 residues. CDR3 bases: TGCGCCAGCAGCTTGGAATTCGGCACTGAAGCTTTCTTT. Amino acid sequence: CASSLEFGTEAFF.

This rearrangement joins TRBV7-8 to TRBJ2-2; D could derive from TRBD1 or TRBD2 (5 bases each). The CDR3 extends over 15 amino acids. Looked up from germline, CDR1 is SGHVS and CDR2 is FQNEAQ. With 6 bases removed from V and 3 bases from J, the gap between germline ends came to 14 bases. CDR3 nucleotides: TGTGCCAGCAGTCAAGGGGCCGGGGACACCGGGGAGCTGTTTTTT. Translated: CASSQGAGDTGELFF.

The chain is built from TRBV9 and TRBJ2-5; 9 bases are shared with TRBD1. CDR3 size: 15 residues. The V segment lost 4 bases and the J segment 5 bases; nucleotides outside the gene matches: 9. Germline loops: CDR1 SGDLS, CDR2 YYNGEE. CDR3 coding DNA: TGTGCCAGCAGCAACCGGGACAGGGTTGGGGAGACCCAGTACTTC. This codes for CASSNRDRVGETQYF.

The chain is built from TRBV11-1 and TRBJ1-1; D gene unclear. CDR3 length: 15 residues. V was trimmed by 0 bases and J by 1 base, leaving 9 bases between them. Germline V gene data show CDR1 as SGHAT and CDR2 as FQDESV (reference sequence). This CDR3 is CASSLAGFRNTEAFF. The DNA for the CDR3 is TGTGCCAGCAGCTTAGCCGGGTTTAGGAACACTGAAGCTTTCTTT.